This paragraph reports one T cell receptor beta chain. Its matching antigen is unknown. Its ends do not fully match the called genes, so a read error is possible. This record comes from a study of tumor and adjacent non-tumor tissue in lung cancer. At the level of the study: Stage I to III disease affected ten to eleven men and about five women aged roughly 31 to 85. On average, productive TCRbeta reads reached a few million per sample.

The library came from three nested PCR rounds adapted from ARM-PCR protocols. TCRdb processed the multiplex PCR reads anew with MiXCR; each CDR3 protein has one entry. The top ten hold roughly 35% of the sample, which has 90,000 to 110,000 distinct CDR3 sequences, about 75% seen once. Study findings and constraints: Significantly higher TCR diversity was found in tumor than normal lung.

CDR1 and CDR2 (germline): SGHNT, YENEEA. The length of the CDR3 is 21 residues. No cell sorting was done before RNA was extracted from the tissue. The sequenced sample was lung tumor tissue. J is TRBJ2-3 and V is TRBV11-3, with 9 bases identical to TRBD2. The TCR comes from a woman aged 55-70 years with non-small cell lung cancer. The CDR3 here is CASSIDSRLAGCPIITDTQYF. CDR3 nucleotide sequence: TGTGCCAGCAGCATAGATTCGAGGCTAGCGGGGTGCCCAATTATCACAGATACGCAGTATTTT.